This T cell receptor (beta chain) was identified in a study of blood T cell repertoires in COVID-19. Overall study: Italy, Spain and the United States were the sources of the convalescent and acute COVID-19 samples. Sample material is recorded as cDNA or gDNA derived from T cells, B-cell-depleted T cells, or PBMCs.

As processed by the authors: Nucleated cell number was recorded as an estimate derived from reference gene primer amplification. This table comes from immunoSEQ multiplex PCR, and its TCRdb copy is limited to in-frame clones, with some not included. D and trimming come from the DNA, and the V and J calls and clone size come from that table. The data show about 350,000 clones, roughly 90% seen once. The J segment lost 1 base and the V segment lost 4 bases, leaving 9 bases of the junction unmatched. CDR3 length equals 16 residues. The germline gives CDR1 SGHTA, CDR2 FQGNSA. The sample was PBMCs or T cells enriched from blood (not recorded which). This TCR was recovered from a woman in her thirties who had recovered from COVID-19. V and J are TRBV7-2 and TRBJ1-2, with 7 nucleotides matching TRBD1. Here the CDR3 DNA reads TGTGCCAGCAGCTCGCGGTCCAGGGGGTTTAACTATGGCTACACCTTC. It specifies CASSSRSRGFNYGYTF.